This T cell receptor beta chain was found in a study of blood T cell repertoires in COVID-19. Study details: Samples taken during acute and convalescent COVID-19 were collected in the United States, Italy and Spain. In each case, the material was cDNA or gDNA derived from T cells, B-cell-depleted T cells, or PBMCs.

Authors' methods: Estimated nucleated cell counts came from reference gene primer amplification. Generated by immunoSEQ multiplex PCR, the TCRdb table keeps only in-frame clones and is missing some. D and trimming come from the DNA, and the V and J calls and clone size come from that table. The sample shows over 100,000 clones, about 88% of them seen only once. This CDR3 is 13 amino acids long. Germline trimming cut 5 bases from V and 10 bases from J; bases unmatched to any gene: 7. Germline lookup yields CDR1 LGHNT and CDR2 FRNRAP. Sequenced: peripheral blood. The clonotype was recovered from a man aged 50-60 years with active or convalescent COVID-19. The chain links TRBV12-5 to TRBJ2-1, with 8 nucleotides matching TRBD1. The CDR3 nucleotides read TGTGCTAGTGGTAAAGACAGGGGCGGGGAGCAGTTCTTC. This gives the protein CASGKDRGGEQFF.